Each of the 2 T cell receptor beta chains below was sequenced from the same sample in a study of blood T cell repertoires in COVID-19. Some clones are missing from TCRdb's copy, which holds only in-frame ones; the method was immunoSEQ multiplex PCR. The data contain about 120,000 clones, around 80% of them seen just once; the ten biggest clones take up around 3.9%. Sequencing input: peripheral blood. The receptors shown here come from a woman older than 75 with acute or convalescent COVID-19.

CDR3 region: CASSFQAGGLDEQFF. The CDR3 bases are TGTGCCAGCAGCTTTCAGGCAGGTGGACTGGATGAGCAGTTCTTC. The rearrangement uses TRBV7-9 and TRBJ2-1; TRBD2 is a possible D gene (5 bases). The V gene's germline CDR1 is SEHNR and CDR2 FQNEAQ (reference sequence). V shed 3 bases and J shed 8 bases, with 17 bases lying between them. CDR3 length: 15 amino acids. The whole variable domain, filled in from reference TRBV7-9 and TRBJ2-1, reads DTGVSQNPRHKITKRGQNVTFRCDPISEHNRLYWYRQTLGQGPEFLTYFQNEAQLEKSRLLSDRFSAERPKGSFSTLEIQRTEQGDSAMYLCASSFQAGGLDEQFFGPGTRLTVL.

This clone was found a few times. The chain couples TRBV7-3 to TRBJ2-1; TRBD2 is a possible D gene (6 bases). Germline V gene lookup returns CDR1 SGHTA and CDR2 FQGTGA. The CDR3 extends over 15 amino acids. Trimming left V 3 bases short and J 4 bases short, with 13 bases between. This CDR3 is CASSFDLGGYNEQFF. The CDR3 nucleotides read TGTGCCAGCAGCTTCGACCTTGGAGGGTACAATGAGCAGTTCTTC. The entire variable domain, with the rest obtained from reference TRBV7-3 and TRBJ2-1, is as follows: GAGVSQTPSNKVTEKGKYVELRCDPISGHTALYWYRQSLGQGPEFLIYFQGTGAADDSGLPNDRFFAVRPEGSVSTLKIQRTERGDSAVYLCASSFDLGGYNEQFFGPGTRLTVL.